The rows below give T cell receptor beta chains drawn from one sample of a study of post-analysis software for immune sequencing data. TCRdb analysed the PCR reads with MiXCR anew, one entry per CDR3 protein. The sample carries about 160,000 distinct CDR3 sequences, roughly 40% recorded once. Specimen: blood, collected after autologous hematopoietic stem cell transplantation. These receptors originate from a girl aged 5-17 years with multiple sclerosis. The CDR3 runs from the conserved cysteine through the conserved F or W. D genes are given only for firm matches. The size entry is marked missing in some rows and otherwise reads once, few, many or a size class.

d_call: TRBD1; clone_size: few; v_call: TRBV5-1; cdr3_length: 18; j_call: TRBJ2-5; cdr3_nt: TGCGCCAGCAGCTCCTTACTACTAGGACAGGGGGCGATTGAGACCCAGTACTTC; cdr3_aa: CASSSLLLGQGAIETQYF
d_call: -; clone_size: -; v_call: TRBV28; cdr3_length: 17; j_call: TRBJ2-4; cdr3_nt: TGTGCCAGCAGTTTGAAATCCTCGGTTGGGGCCAAAAACATTCAGTACTTC; cdr3_aa: CASSLKSSVGAKNIQYF
d_call: -; clone_size: few; v_call: TRBV9; cdr3_length: 14; j_call: TRBJ2-1; cdr3_nt: TGTGCCAGCAGCCTTGGACTCGTAGGGCCAGAGCAGTTCTTC; cdr3_aa: CASSLGLVGPEQFF
d_call: -; clone_size: -; v_call: TRBV7-2; cdr3_length: 15; j_call: TRBJ1-4; cdr3_nt: TGTGCCAGCAGCTTAGGACAGTCATTAAATGAAAAACTGTTTTTT; cdr3_aa: CASSLGQSLNEKLFF
d_call: TRBD2; clone_size: -; v_call: TRBV12-3/TRBV12-4; cdr3_length: 15; j_call: TRBJ2-3; cdr3_nt: TGTGCCAGCGGGCCTCTGGCGGGAGTTGGAGATACGCAGTATTTT; cdr3_aa: CASGPLAGVGDTQYF
d_call: TRBD2; clone_size: few; v_call: TRBV5-6; cdr3_length: 16; j_call: TRBJ2-7; cdr3_nt: TGTGCCAGCAGTTCCCGAGGGACTAGCGGGAGCTACGAGCAGTACTTC; cdr3_aa: CASSSRGTSGSYEQYF
d_call: -; clone_size: -; v_call: TRBV28; cdr3_length: 13; j_call: TRBJ1-5; cdr3_nt: TGTGCCAGCAGTATTGAAGGGCATCAGCCCCAGCATTTT; cdr3_aa: CASSIEGHQPQHF
d_call: TRBD1; clone_size: -; v_call: TRBV12-3/TRBV12-4; cdr3_length: 18; j_call: TRBJ2-1; cdr3_nt: TGTGCCAGCAGTTTAACCCCAGGGGGTGTCATGAGTTACAATGAGCAGTTCTTC; cdr3_aa: CASSLTPGGVMSYNEQFF
d_call: -; clone_size: -; v_call: TRBV21-1; cdr3_length: 14; j_call: TRBJ2-1; cdr3_nt: TGTGCCAGCACCCATTCGGCTTCCGGAGTCGAGCAGTTCTTC; cdr3_aa: CASTHSASGVEQFF
d_call: -; clone_size: few; v_call: TRBV3-1; cdr3_length: 16; j_call: TRBJ2-1; cdr3_nt: TGTGCCAGCAGCCAACCCGACAGGGGAGGGTACAATGAGCAGTTCTTC; cdr3_aa: CASSQPDRGGYNEQFF
d_call: -; clone_size: -; v_call: TRBV20-1; cdr3_length: 13; j_call: TRBJ2-3; cdr3_nt: TGCAGCAGCCAGGGTATCAGCACAGATACGCAGTATTTT; cdr3_aa: CSSQGISTDTQYF
d_call: -; clone_size: -; v_call: TRBV3-1; cdr3_length: 13; j_call: TRBJ2-2; cdr3_nt: TGTGCCAGCAGGGGGACTTTCACCGGGGAGCTGTTTTTT; cdr3_aa: CASRGTFTGELFF
d_call: -; clone_size: -; v_call: TRBV25-1; cdr3_length: 13; j_call: TRBJ2-1; cdr3_nt: TGTGCCAGCAGTGAGGGGCATCACAATGAGCAGTTCTTC; cdr3_aa: CASSEGHHNEQFF
d_call: -; clone_size: few; v_call: TRBV5-6; cdr3_length: 13; j_call: TRBJ2-1; cdr3_nt: TGTGCCAGCAGCTGGGGACCAGTGGATGAGCAGTTCTTC; cdr3_aa: CASSWGPVDEQFF
d_call: TRBD1; clone_size: -; v_call: TRBV3-1; cdr3_length: 16; j_call: TRBJ1-1; cdr3_nt: TGTGCCAGCAGCCATCGCCGGACAGGAATGAACACTGAAGCTTTCTTT; cdr3_aa: CASSHRRTGMNTEAFF
d_call: TRBD2; clone_size: few; v_call: TRBV29-1; cdr3_length: 15; j_call: TRBJ2-1; cdr3_nt: TGCAGCGTTGAAGAACTAGCGGGAGTCTTCTATGAGCAGTTCTTC; cdr3_aa: CSVEELAGVFYEQFF
d_call: -; clone_size: -; v_call: TRBV29-1; cdr3_length: 12; j_call: TRBJ2-5; cdr3_nt: TGCAGCAACGGAGACAGAAACAATGAGCAGTACTTC; cdr3_aa: CSNGDRNNEQYF
d_call: -; clone_size: many; v_call: TRBV12-3/TRBV12-4; cdr3_length: 14; j_call: TRBJ2-4; cdr3_nt: TGTGCCAGCAGTTTACGTCCAGGTGTCGACATTCAGTACTTC; cdr3_aa: CASSLRPGVDIQYF
d_call: TRBD2; clone_size: -; v_call: TRBV20-1; cdr3_length: 15; j_call: TRBJ2-7; cdr3_nt: TGCAGTGCTCCAGATTTGACTAGCGGGAGCTACGAGCAGTACTTC; cdr3_aa: CSAPDLTSGSYEQYF
d_call: -; clone_size: few; v_call: TRBV5-1; cdr3_length: 14; j_call: TRBJ2-7; cdr3_nt: TGCGCCAGCAGCGGCGGGACACTTTCCTACGAGCAGTACTTC; cdr3_aa: CASSGGTLSYEQYF
d_call: TRBD1; clone_size: many; v_call: TRBV3-1; cdr3_length: 15; j_call: TRBJ1-6; cdr3_nt: TGTGCCAGCAGCCAAGAGACAGGGGGGAATTCACCCCTCCACTTT; cdr3_aa: CASSQETGGNSPLHF
d_call: TRBD2; clone_size: -; v_call: TRBV20-1; cdr3_length: 14; j_call: TRBJ2-7; cdr3_nt: TGCAGTGCAGAGCCGGGACTAGAATACAATGAGCAGTACTTC; cdr3_aa: CSAEPGLEYNEQYF
d_call: -; clone_size: -; v_call: TRBV27; cdr3_length: 16; j_call: TRBJ1-4; cdr3_nt: TGTGCCAGCAGTTTACGGGTTTGGGGTCTCGGTGAAAAACTGTTTTTT; cdr3_aa: CASSLRVWGLGEKLFF
d_call: -; clone_size: few; v_call: TRBV12-3/TRBV12-4; cdr3_length: 12; j_call: TRBJ2-7; cdr3_nt: TGTGCCAGCAGTCGAAGCGGCTACGAGCAGTACTTC; cdr3_aa: CASSRSGYEQYF
d_call: -; clone_size: many; v_call: TRBV20-1; cdr3_length: 12; j_call: TRBJ2-1; cdr3_nt: TGCAGTGCCCTACCAGGGTACAATGAGCAGTTCTTC; cdr3_aa: CSALPGYNEQFF
d_call: TRBD1; clone_size: few; v_call: TRBV5-1; cdr3_length: 15; j_call: TRBJ1-2; cdr3_nt: TGCGCCAGCAGCTTGCGGGGGACAGGGTTAGATGGCTACACCTTC; cdr3_aa: CASSLRGTGLDGYTF
d_call: -; clone_size: few; v_call: TRBV15; cdr3_length: 14; j_call: TRBJ1-2; cdr3_nt: TGTGCCACCAGCAGAGTGGGACAACTCTATGGCTACACCTTC; cdr3_aa: CATSRVGQLYGYTF
d_call: -; clone_size: few; v_call: TRBV29-1; cdr3_length: 13; j_call: TRBJ2-3; cdr3_nt: TGCAGCGTTTCCTCCGGACTCACAGATACGCAGTATTTT; cdr3_aa: CSVSSGLTDTQYF
d_call: -; clone_size: -; v_call: TRBV27; cdr3_length: 14; j_call: TRBJ2-1; cdr3_nt: TGTGCCAGCAAACCTCTCAGCTCCTACAATGAGCAGTTCTTC; cdr3_aa: CASKPLSSYNEQFF
d_call: -; clone_size: few; v_call: TRBV10-3; cdr3_length: 13; j_call: TRBJ1-1; cdr3_nt: TGTGCCATCCAGCGGGCCGAGAACACTGAAGCTTTCTTT; cdr3_aa: CAIQRAENTEAFF
d_call: -; clone_size: few; v_call: TRBV13; cdr3_length: 14; j_call: TRBJ2-7; cdr3_nt: TGTGCCAGCAACGTTCGGGAGAGAGACTACGAGCAGTACTTC; cdr3_aa: CASNVRERDYEQYF
d_call: -; clone_size: -; v_call: TRBV6-6; cdr3_length: 15; j_call: TRBJ1-1; cdr3_nt: TGTGCCAGCAGTACCATTCCAGGGTTAGGCACTGAAGCTTTCTTT; cdr3_aa: CASSTIPGLGTEAFF
d_call: -; clone_size: -; v_call: TRBV12-3/TRBV12-4; cdr3_length: 14; j_call: TRBJ2-1; cdr3_nt: TGTGCCAGCAGCCTTCCGGTAGCGATCAATGAGCAGTTCTTC; cdr3_aa: CASSLPVAINEQFF
d_call: TRBD2; clone_size: -; v_call: TRBV4-3; cdr3_length: 18; j_call: TRBJ2-7; cdr3_nt: TGCGCCAGCAGCCCCTCTCTGACCGGGGGGAAAGTTTTCTACGAGCAGTACTTC; cdr3_aa: CASSPSLTGGKVFYEQYF
d_call: TRBD2; clone_size: few; v_call: TRBV27; cdr3_length: 18; j_call: TRBJ2-1; cdr3_nt: TGTGCCAGCAGTTTTGGGACTAGCGGGAGCCACTCCTACAATGAGCAGTTCTTC; cdr3_aa: CASSFGTSGSHSYNEQFF
d_call: -; clone_size: -; v_call: TRBV7-2; cdr3_length: 16; j_call: TRBJ2-7; cdr3_nt: TGTGCCAGCAGCGACTCCTGGCTCCCCGGCTCCTACGAGCAGTACTTC; cdr3_aa: CASSDSWLPGSYEQYF
d_call: -; clone_size: few; v_call: TRBV15; cdr3_length: 12; j_call: TRBJ2-2; cdr3_nt: TGTGCCACCCACGACGGGGCGGGGGAGCTGTTTTTT; cdr3_aa: CATHDGAGELFF
d_call: TRBD2; clone_size: few; v_call: TRBV5-1; cdr3_length: 18; j_call: TRBJ2-7; cdr3_nt: TGCGCCAACAGCCAGGGACTAGCGGGAGCTCTTGACAGCTACGAGCAGTACTTC; cdr3_aa: CANSQGLAGALDSYEQYF
d_call: TRBD1; clone_size: -; v_call: TRBV7-8; cdr3_length: 14; j_call: TRBJ2-5; cdr3_nt: TGTGCCAGCAACGAGGGACAGCTTCAAGAGACCCAGTACTTC; cdr3_aa: CASNEGQLQETQYF
d_call: TRBD2; clone_size: -; v_call: TRBV10-3; cdr3_length: 16; j_call: TRBJ2-7; cdr3_nt: TGTGCCATCAAGGAGGGCGGACTAGCGGGTCCCTACGAGCAGTACTTC; cdr3_aa: CAIKEGGLAGPYEQYF
d_call: -; clone_size: -; v_call: TRBV7-2; cdr3_length: 16; j_call: TRBJ2-3; cdr3_nt: TGTGCCAGCAGCTTAGCGAACCTATTAAGCACAGATACGCAGTATTTT; cdr3_aa: CASSLANLLSTDTQYF